The 29 T cell receptor beta chains below all came from one sample that was sequenced in a study of T cell repertoires in cytomegalovirus infection. TCRdb ran MiXCR on the reads and lists one entry per CDR3 protein. The sample shows around 740,000 distinct CDR3 sequences, less than 40% of them seen only once. Source material: PBMCs. The receptors stem from a human donor in good health (CMV status not recorded). Some clones in this sample may be carry-over from other donors' samples.

The V call is TRBV20-1, the J call TRBJ2-3, with 7 bases fitting TRBD2. CDR3 size: 16 residues. V shed 1 base, J shed 3 bases, and the junction held 10 bases outside the gene matches. Germline V gene lookup returns CDR1 DFQATT and CDR2 SNEGSKA (reference sequence). The CDR3: CSARAPSGEETDTQYF. Here the CDR3 DNA reads TGCAGTGCTAGAGCCCCCAGCGGGGAGGAGACAGATACGCAGTATTTT.

The J gene is TRBJ2-5, the V gene TRBV24-1; D is undetermined. Germline loops: CDR1 KGHDR, CDR2 SFDVKD. The CDR3 is 15 residues long. V gave up 3 bases and J gave up 4 bases, with 14 bases separating them. Written as DNA, the CDR3 is TGTGCCACCAGTGATGCCTCCGGATGGCCAGAGACCCAGTACTTC. It is translated as CATSDASGWPETQYF.

This clonotype was counted only a few times. This sequence joins TRBV7-9 and TRBJ2-7, with 7 bases aligning to TRBD1. J gave up 2 bases and V 5 bases, and 9 bases lay outside the gene matches. The CDR3 contains 15 residues. Germline CDR1 reads SEHNR; CDR2 reads FQNEAQ (reference sequence). CDR3 region: CASSPRGQRAYEQYF. CDR3 coding DNA: TGTGCCAGCAGCCCGAGGGGACAGCGAGCCTACGAGCAGTACTTC.

CDR3 nucleotide sequence: TGTGCCAGCAGTCGCCGTCGACTAGCTGGTGAGACCCAGTACTTC. Translating gives CASSRRRLAGETQYF. The chain is built from TRBV7-2 and TRBJ2-5, with TRBD2 matching over 7 bases. The V gene's germline CDR1 is SGHTA and CDR2 FQGNSA. The CDR3 extends over 15 amino acids. J lost 5 bases, V lost 6 bases, and 12 bases had no gene match.

This clonotype occurred a few times. This sequence joins TRBV6-1 and TRBJ2-2; TRBD2 is a possible D gene (5 bases). The CDR3 extends over 16 amino acids. V was shortened by 0 bases and J by 7 bases, with 15 bases between the two germline ends. The germline CDR1 and CDR2 sequences are MNHNS and SASEGT. CDR3 nucleotide sequence: TGTGCCAGCAGTGAAGCGAGGGCTCCGGGCGGCGGGGAGCTGTTTTTT. Protein: CASSEARAPGGGELFF.

At least ten counts were recorded for this clonotype. This chain connects TRBV20-1 to TRBJ1-2; the D is unclear. The V end was cut by 3 bases, the J end by 0 bases, with 11 bases between. The germline V gene has CDR1 DFQATT and CDR2 SNEGSKA (reference sequence). This CDR3 comprises 14 residues. The CDR3 nucleotides are TGCAGTGCTAGCGGTCGGGGAACTAACTATGGCTACACCTTC. Its translation: CSASGRGTNYGYTF.

This clonotype was seen more than once but under ten times. The gene calls are TRBV28 and TRBJ1-2; no clear D. Per germline, CDR1 MDHEN and CDR2 SYDVKM. The CDR3 runs to 16 residues. Deletions cut 2 bases from V and 2 bases from J, with 15 bases between. DNA of the CDR3: TGTGCCAGCAGTTTAGTTCTGGGAAACATGAACTATGGCTACACCTTC. It encodes CASSLVLGNMNYGYTF.

The chain has TRBV6-8 and TRBJ2-5, with 13 nucleotides matching TRBD2. The CDR3 has 16 amino acids. The V gene end was trimmed by 6 bases and the J gene end by 5 bases; junction bases not matched to a gene: 9. Germline assignment: CDR1 MNHGY and CDR2 SAAAGT. CDR3 protein: CASSRAGTSGVETQYF. The CDR3 region has the DNA TGTGCCAGCAGCCGGGCCGGGACTAGCGGGGTGGAGACCCAGTACTTC.

The sample holds many counts of this clonotype. The rearrangement links TRBV7-8 to TRBJ2-5, with TRBD1 matching over 9 bases. Looked up from germline, CDR1 is SGHVS and CDR2 is FQNEAQ. The CDR3 consists of 16 residues. The J segment lost 2 bases and the V segment lost 5 bases, leaving 9 bases of the junction unmatched. The CDR3 protein is CASSPPTGGSQETQYF. The DNA of the CDR3 is TGTGCCAGCAGCCCCCCGACAGGGGGGTCACAAGAGACCCAGTACTTC.

A few counts support this clonotype. The J gene is TRBJ1-2, the V gene TRBV3-1, with D maybe TRBD1 (5 bases). The CDR3 is 13 amino acids. V lost 2 bases to trimming and J lost 7 bases, with 11 bases between them. CDR1 is LGHDT and CDR2 is YNNKEL in the germline V gene (reference sequence). The CDR3: CASSQMGGTGYTF. CDR3 DNA: TGTGCCAGCAGCCAAATGGGCGGGACTGGCTACACCTTC.

The rearrangement joins TRBV11-2 to TRBJ2-1; 12 bases are shared with TRBD2. Germline CDR1 and CDR2: SGHAT and FQNNGV. CDR3 length: 16 residues. Germline trimming cut 5 bases from V and 10 bases from J; bases unmatched to any gene: 12. CDR3 nucleotides: TGTGCCAGCAGCCCGAGCCATGGACTAGCGGGAACCGAGCAGTTCTTC. Translation gives CASSPSHGLAGTEQFF.

This clonotype came up a few times. The chain combines TRBV28 with TRBJ2-3; TRBD2 agrees at 7 bases. V lost 8 bases to trimming and J lost 2 bases; unmatched junction nucleotides: 10. The CDR3 has 15 amino acids. The germline gives CDR1 MDHEN, CDR2 SYDVKM. In nucleotides, the CDR3 is TGTGCCAGCTTCCCTAGCGGATTTATCACAGATACGCAGTATTTT. Its protein is CASFPSGFITDTQYF.

The V gene is TRBV30, the J gene TRBJ2-3; D remains unclear. Germline CDR1 is GTSNPN and CDR2 is SVGIG (reference sequence). V was pared by 0 bases and J by 0 bases, with 4 bases between. The CDR3 runs to 13 residues. CDR3 sequence (DNA): TGTGCCTGGAGTGTAACTAGCACAGATACGCAGTATTTT. Protein sequence: CAWSVTSTDTQYF.

The CDR3 spells CASSPFGHFSNQPQHF. The CDR3 nucleotides are TGTGCCAGCAGCCCTTTTGGGCATTTCAGCAATCAGCCCCAGCATTTT. The genes are TRBV28 and TRBJ1-5, with D unresolved. The CDR3 runs to 16 residues. V dropped 6 bases and J dropped 1 base, with 16 bases sitting between them. Germline assignment: CDR1 MDHEN and CDR2 SYDVKM.

This clonotype was observed a few times. V and J are TRBV2 and TRBJ2-2, with 9 positions matching TRBD2. Looked up from germline, CDR1 is SNHLY and CDR2 is FYNNEI. CDR3 length: 16 residues. J gave up 5 bases and V 4 bases, and 8 bases lay outside the gene matches. CDR3 coding DNA: TGTGCCAGCAGTGGGGTCAGCGGGAGGCAAACCGGGGAGCTGTTTTTT. This sequence encodes CASSGVSGRQTGELFF.

The rearrangement uses TRBV11-2 and TRBJ1-1; D is perhaps TRBD1 (6 bases). Germline assignment: CDR1 SGHAT and CDR2 FQNNGV. CDR3 length equals 14 residues. Trimming took 1 base from V and 7 from J, leaving 13 bases between them. The CDR3 DNA is TGTGCCAGCAGCTTAGTTGCAGGGGTGGGTGAAGCTTTCTTT. It yields the protein CASSLVAGVGEAFF.

This clonotype was seen only a few times. The chain couples TRBV27 to TRBJ1-1, with 10 bases matching TRBD1. The germline gives CDR1 MNHEY, CDR2 SMNVEV (reference sequence). The junction had 5 bases not matched to a gene; V was cut back by 4 bases and J by 3 bases. The CDR3 extends over 15 amino acids. The CDR3 here is CASSSPGTGDTEAFF. The CDR3 DNA sequence: TGTGCCAGCAGTTCCCCCGGGACAGGGGACACTGAAGCTTTCTTT.

The chain joins TRBV18 to TRBJ2-7, with D possibly TRBD2 on 5 matching bases. V dropped 0 bases and J dropped 0 bases, with 18 bases sitting between them. The CDR3 extends over 18 amino acids. CDR1 KGHSH and CDR2 LQKENI come from the germline V gene. Here the CDR3 DNA reads TGTGCCAGCTCACCACCGCGGTCGTCTGGAGGCTCCTCCTACGAGCAGTACTTC. Protein product: CASSPPRSSGGSSYEQYF.

This rearrangement joins TRBV14 to TRBJ2-1; TRBD2 aligns across 10 bases. The CDR3 consists of 14 residues. Trimming took 4 bases from V and 9 from J; bases not matched to a gene: 6. Germline V gene data show CDR1 as SGHDN and CDR2 as FVKESK. The CDR3 coding sequence is TGTGCCAGCAGCCTGGTCAGCGGGAGGGTTGAGCAGTTCTTC. This codes for CASSLVSGRVEQFF. Based on the CDR3 plus reference TRBV14 and TRBJ2-1, the full variable domain is EAGVTQFPSHSVIEKGQTVTLRCDPISGHDNLYWYRRVMGKEIKFLLHFVKESKQDESGMPNNRFLAERTGGTYSTLKVQPAELEDSGVYFCASSLVSGRVEQFFGPGTRLTVL.

In its sample, this clonotype was seen a few times. The CDR3 DNA reads as TGTGCCATCAGAGGAACAGGGGGTAATGAGCAGTTCTTC. It encodes CAIRGTGGNEQFF. J is TRBJ2-1 and V is TRBV10-3; 8 nucleotides line up with TRBD1. Per germline, CDR1 ENHRY and CDR2 SYGVKD. Trimming removed 6 bases from V and 7 bases from J; junction bases left unmatched: 5. The CDR3 loop spans 13 amino acids.

The chain uses TRBV10-3 and TRBJ2-1, with 10 bases that match TRBD1. The length of the CDR3 is 16 residues. CDR1 and CDR2 from the germline V gene are ENHRY and SYGVKD. Trimming removed 2 bases from V and 5 bases from J; junction bases left unmatched: 6. The DNA for the CDR3 is TGTGCCATCAGTGAGCGCGGGGACAGGGGCCACAATGAGCAGTTCTTC. Translating it yields CAISERGDRGHNEQFF.

The CDR3 reads CASSTAGQWNYGYTF. The CDR3 DNA is TGTGCCAGCAGTACCGCGGGACAGTGGAACTATGGCTACACCTTC. The chain uses TRBV12-3 or TRBV12-4 and TRBJ1-2; 7 bases align to TRBD1. The trim removed 5 bases at V and 2 bases at J, leaving 8 bases unmatched. The CDR3 has 15 residues.

The chain employs TRBV7-2 and TRBJ1-2, with TRBD1 identical over 10 bases. Germline trimming cut 6 bases from V and 4 bases from J; bases unmatched to any gene: 5. There are 14 residues in the CDR3. Germline loops: CDR1 SGHTA, CDR2 FQGNSA. The CDR3 DNA is TGTGCCAGCAGGCCCAGGGACAGGGGCTATGGCTACACCTTC. Amino acid sequence: CASRPRDRGYGYTF.

This clonotype came up many times. The V gene is TRBV28, the J gene TRBJ1-2; maybe TRBD1 (6 bases). This CDR3 spans 11 amino acids. The V end lost 6 bases, the J end lost 7 bases, and 9 bases lay between the germline ends. The germline gives CDR1 MDHEN, CDR2 SYDVKM. CDR3 nucleotide sequence: TGTGCCAGCAGAACAGGGACTGGCTACACCTTC. It codes for CASRTGTGYTF.

The J gene is TRBJ2-7, the V gene TRBV28, with no clear D. Germline values: CDR1 MDHEN, CDR2 SYDVKM. This CDR3 comprises 13 residues. V lost 8 bases, J lost 0 bases, and 11 bases lay in between. Here the CDR3 DNA reads TGTGCCAGCTGGTCTTCGGTCTCCTACGAGCAGTACTTC. Amino acids: CASWSSVSYEQYF.

This clonotype occurred a few times. The V call is TRBV6-1, the J call TRBJ1-1; D is unresolved. The germline V gene has CDR1 MNHNS and CDR2 SASEGT. This CDR3 is built from 12 residues. V gave up 5 bases and J gave up 10 bases, with 14 bases separating them. CDR3 in amino acids: CASSRSSGVAFF. The CDR3 coding sequence is TGTGCCAGCAGTCGATCGTCCGGGGTAGCTTTCTTT.

The rearrangement links TRBV7-8 to TRBJ1-3; weak D call: TRBD1 (5 bases). The CDR3 covers 17 residues. Germline V CDR1 and CDR2: SGHVS, FQNEAQ. V lost 1 base and J lost 5, with 18 bases in between. This CDR3 is CASSLVRQGDARNTIYF. Here the CDR3 DNA reads TGTGCCAGCAGCTTAGTCCGCCAGGGCGACGCCCGAAACACCATATATTTT.

The chain couples TRBV20-1 to TRBJ1-2; the D is unclear. The CDR3 has 14 residues. Germline CDR1 DFQATT, CDR2 SNEGSKA (reference sequence). The V and J ends lost 4 bases and 6 bases respectively, with 18 bases between them. The CDR3 loop reads CSATGRLRSNGYTF. CDR3 nucleotide sequence: TGCAGTGCTACCGGACGGCTAAGGAGTAATGGCTACACCTTC.

The gene calls are TRBV28 and TRBJ2-6; 7 nucleotides line up with TRBD1. This CDR3 has 16 amino acids. CDR1 MDHEN and CDR2 SYDVKM come from the germline V gene. The V and J ends lost 5 bases and 0 bases, in that order; junction bases with no gene match: 4. CDR3 DNA sequence: TGTGCCAGCAGTCTCCGGGACAGCTCTGGGGCCAACGTCCTGACTTTC. Translating gives CASSLRDSSGANVLTF.